These 7 T cell receptor beta chains share one sample of origin, sequenced in a study of CD8 T cells in Susac syndrome. Random hexamers primed reverse transcription of about 0.5 to 1 ug RNA. TCRdb reprocessed the immunoSEQ multiplex PCR reads with MiXCR, giving one entry per CDR3 protein. This table has some 200,000 distinct CDR3 sequences, nearly 95% appearing once. Specimen: CD4+ T cells from PBMCs. Source of these receptors: a human donor with multiple sclerosis.

This clonotype is a singleton in its sample. This chain joins TRBV30 and TRBJ2-1; 7 bases are shared with TRBD1. This CDR3 is 13 amino acids long. Germline loops: CDR1 GTSNPN, CDR2 SVGIG (reference sequence). The V gene end was trimmed by 2 bases and the J gene end by 6 bases; junction bases not matched to a gene: 4. CDR3: CAWSLTGSNEQFF. CDR3 in DNA: TGTGCCTGGAGTCTGACAGGGTCCAATGAGCAGTTCTTC.

The CDR3 reads CASSLDETQYF. CDR3 nucleotides: TGCGCCAGCAGCTTGGACGAGACCCAGTACTTC. The chain uses TRBV5-1 and TRBJ2-5; D gene unclear. CDR1 and CDR2 from the germline V gene are SGHRS and YFSETQ. CDR3 size: 11 residues. V was shortened by 0 bases and J by 5 bases, with 2 bases between the two germline ends.

The chain uses TRBV19 and TRBJ1-2; D unclear. The V and J ends lost 0 bases and 7 bases respectively, with 9 bases between them. CDR1 is LNHDA, CDR2 SQIVND, per germline (reference sequence). There are 13 residues in the CDR3. The CDR3 reads CASSIEAVTGYTF. The CDR3 bases are TGTGCCAGTAGTATAGAAGCGGTCACTGGCTACACCTTC.

The chain employs TRBV9 and TRBJ1-1; D may be TRBD1 (5 bases). CDR3 size: 13 residues. With 4 bases removed from V and 6 bases from J, the gap between germline ends came to 13 bases. CDR1 and CDR2 from the germline V gene are SGDLS and YYNGEE. DNA for the CDR3: TGTGCCAGCAGCTCGTCAGGGCGCTCTGAAGCTTTCTTT. This sequence encodes CASSSSGRSEAFF.

The CDR3 loop is CASSNPRGEYNEQFF. In DNA form, the CDR3 reads TGTGCCAGCAGTAACCCACGTGGGGAATACAATGAGCAGTTCTTC. The chain combines TRBV2 with TRBJ2-1; D ambiguous. This CDR3 is 15 amino acids long. V was clipped by 5 bases and J by 4 bases, with 15 bases between them. The germline V gene encodes CDR1 SNHLY and CDR2 FYNNEI.

The chain has TRBV3-1 and TRBJ2-5; the D is unclear. Trimming shortened V by 0 bases and J by 8 bases, and 10 bases separated the two germline ends. This CDR3 has 13 residues. Germline-derived CDR1 and CDR2 are LGHDT and YNNKEL (reference sequence). The CDR3: CASSQEDFGTQYF. CDR3 coding DNA: TGTGCCAGCAGCCAAGAAGATTTCGGTACCCAGTACTTC.

The rearrangement joins TRBV7-9 to TRBJ1-2; unclear D gene. Germline V CDR1 and CDR2: SEHNR, FQNEAQ (reference sequence). This CDR3 is built from 9 residues. V lost 7 bases and J lost 6, with 3 bases in between. CDR3 protein: CASNNGYTF. The CDR3 DNA follows: TGTGCCAGCAATAATGGCTACACCTTC.